One and the same sample provided the 22 T cell receptor beta chains below, sequenced in a study of shared clonotypes between healthy human individuals. TCRdb's table, derived via immunoSEQ multiplex PCR, lists solely in-frame clones and lacks some. The data show about 2.2 million clones, over 85% seen once. Terminally differentiated effector memory CD45RA+ cells were excluded by CCR7 positive selection of CD45RO-negative cells. The sample consisted of naive CD8+ T cells from PBMCs. Source of these receptors: a man younger than 35 in good health. Some clones in this sample may be carry-over from other donors' samples.

V is TRBV19 and J is TRBJ1-1; 11 bases agree with TRBD1. Germline CDR1 LNHDA, CDR2 SQIVND (reference sequence). V shed 7 bases, J shed 3 bases, and the junction held 7 bases outside the gene matches. The CDR3 contains 15 residues. The CDR3 DNA is TGTGCCAGTATTCTGATGGACAGGGGGCACACTGAAGCTTTCTTT. Its translation is CASILMDRGHTEAFF.

The chain has TRBV4-3 and TRBJ2-1; D call uncertain. CDR1 is LGHNA and CDR2 is YSLEER in the germline V gene. The V end lost 0 bases, the J end lost 0 bases, and 9 bases lay between the germline ends. The length of the CDR3 is 16 residues. The CDR3, as DNA: TGCGCCAGCAGCCAAGATCTTATCTCCTCCTACAATGAGCAGTTCTTC. This codes for CASSQDLISSYNEQFF.

The DNA of the CDR3 is TGTGCCAGCAGTTTCTCCTTTCAGCCCCAGCATTTT. Residues: CASSFSFQPQHF. The J gene is TRBJ1-5, the V gene TRBV28; D gene uncertain. Trimming cost V 3 bases and J 6 bases, with 6 bases left between them. There are 12 residues in the CDR3. CDR1 is MDHEN, CDR2 SYDVKM, per germline.

The chain employs TRBV6-1 and TRBJ2-7; D may be TRBD1 (6 bases). The CDR3 has 14 amino acids. V lost 4 bases, J lost 3 bases, and 13 bases lay in between. In germline, CDR1 is MNHNS, CDR2 SASEGT. DNA of the CDR3: TGTGCCAGCAGTGGATCGGACAGTCACTACGAGCAGTACTTC. This codes for CASSGSDSHYEQYF.

The J gene is TRBJ2-7, the V gene TRBV5-1; the D gene is possibly TRBD2 (7 bases). Germline CDR1 SGHRS, CDR2 YFSETQ. The CDR3 spans 15 residues. Trimming took 3 bases from V and 1 from J, leaving 14 bases between them. The CDR3: CASSWGGHGSYEQYF. CDR3 in DNA: TGCGCCAGCAGCTGGGGGGGACATGGATCCTACGAGCAGTACTTC.

V gene TRBV5-1 combines with J gene TRBJ2-5; a weak D match, TRBD2 (6 bases). CDR3 length equals 14 residues. Trimming removed 3 bases from V and 2 bases from J, with 11 bases in between. Germline V gene data show CDR1 as SGHRS and CDR2 as YFSETQ. Here the CDR3 reads CASSSRDLQETQYF. CDR3 sequence (DNA): TGCGCCAGCAGCTCCCGGGACTTACAAGAGACCCAGTACTTC.

The DNA for the CDR3 is TGTGCCAGCAGTTTAGCTGTCCCTGAAACCGGGGAGCTGTTTTTT. Amino acids: CASSLAVPETGELFF. The chain uses TRBV28 and TRBJ2-2; D uncertain. V lost 2 bases, J lost 5 bases, and 12 bases lay in between. CDR3 length equals 15 residues. CDR1 and CDR2 (germline): MDHEN, SYDVKM.

Note on this clone: Other DNA sequences from this sample encode an identical CDR3 as well. This chain joins TRBV27 and TRBJ2-1; unclear D gene. The CDR3 length is 12 residues. The germline gives CDR1 MNHEY, CDR2 SMNVEV (reference sequence). The V gene lost 5 bases and the J gene lost 7 bases, with 9 bases spanning the gap. The CDR3 coding sequence is TGTGCCAGCAGTCTCCCAGGAAATGAGCAGTTCTTC. It encodes CASSLPGNEQFF.

This chain links TRBV4-1 with TRBJ2-1; D gene ambiguous. Trimming took off 2 bases at V and 0 bases at J, with 11 bases between the two ends. This CDR3 spans 16 amino acids. Germline CDR1 is MGHRA and CDR2 is YSYEKL. Here the CDR3 reads CASSQPGTSSYNEQFF. CDR3 DNA sequence: TGCGCCAGCAGCCAACCAGGTACCAGCTCCTACAATGAGCAGTTCTTC.

V gene TRBV7-8 combines with J gene TRBJ2-1; D gene uncertain. CDR1 and CDR2 from the germline V gene are SGHVS and FQNEAQ. The CDR3 spans 17 residues. V was shortened by 1 base and J by 1 base, with 14 bases between the two germline ends. CDR3 DNA sequence: TGTGCCAGCAGCTTAGATCGACTCCTGACTTCCTACAATGAGCAGTTCTTC. Encoded protein: CASSLDRLLTSYNEQFF.

The V and J genes are TRBV7-9 and TRBJ2-5; D perhaps matches TRBD2 (6 bases). Germline lookup yields CDR1 SEHNR and CDR2 FQNEAQ (reference sequence). CDR3 length equals 14 residues. V shed 3 bases and J shed 5 bases, with 13 bases lying between them. CDR3 coding DNA: TGTGCCAGCAGCTTCAACCCAGGGAGGGAGACCCAGTACTTC. Its translation is CASSFNPGRETQYF.

The chain employs TRBV28 and TRBJ2-7, with 7 bases lining up with TRBD1. Germline trimming cut 6 bases from V and 3 bases from J; bases unmatched to any gene: 5. The CDR3 runs to 13 residues. CDR1 and CDR2 (germline): MDHEN, SYDVKM. CDR3 protein: CASRPTGYYEQYF. In DNA form, the CDR3 reads TGTGCCAGCAGACCGACAGGGTACTACGAGCAGTACTTC.

This sequence joins TRBV7-3 and TRBJ2-3, with a possible D match to TRBD1 (6 bases). V lost 5 bases and J lost 3, with 18 bases in between. The CDR3 runs 16 residues. Germline V gene sequence: CDR1 SGHTA, CDR2 FQGTGA. This chain's CDR3 is CASSVGKEDSTDTQYF. As DNA, the CDR3 is TGTGCCAGCAGCGTAGGTAAAGAGGACAGTACAGATACGCAGTATTTT.

V is TRBV18 and J is TRBJ2-7, with TRBD1 matching 7 bases. Germline V lookup: CDR1 KGHSH, CDR2 LQKENI. This CDR3 has 15 amino acids. Trimming cost V 5 bases and J 3 bases; bases outside gene matches: 10. CDR3 protein: CASSERQGSSYEQYF. The CDR3 DNA follows: TGTGCCAGCTCAGAGCGACAGGGTTCTAGCTACGAGCAGTACTTC.

The genes are TRBV4-2 and TRBJ2-5; either TRBD1 or TRBD2 may fit D (5 bases each). Germline assignment: CDR1 LGHNA and CDR2 YNFKEQ. Trimming left V 0 bases short and J 3 bases short, with 8 bases between. This CDR3 contains 14 residues. CDR3: CASSQDWGKETQYF. The CDR3 DNA reads TGTGCCAGCAGCCAAGATTGGGGGAAAGAGACCCAGTACTTC.

V and J are TRBV4-1 and TRBJ2-7; D is uncertain. The CDR3 contains 14 residues. Germline V gives CDR1 MGHRA, CDR2 YSYEKL. V was shortened by 4 bases and J by 3 bases, with 13 bases between the two germline ends. In DNA, the CDR3 is TGCGCCAGCAGCCCCTTGGAAGGCAGCTACGAGCAGTACTTC. Translating gives CASSPLEGSYEQYF.

This clone was observed a single time. The V and J genes are TRBV7-3 and TRBJ2-3, with D tentatively TRBD2 (6 bases). There are 18 residues in the CDR3. Germline assignment: CDR1 SGHTA and CDR2 FQGTGA. The germline V and J ends were trimmed by 1 base and 2 bases, with 19 bases remaining between them. The CDR3 here is CASSLNPPSAETTDTQYF. DNA for the CDR3: TGTGCCAGCAGCTTAAATCCCCCTAGCGCGGAGACCACAGATACGCAGTATTTT. The full variable domain, rest sourced from reference TRBV7-3 and TRBJ2-3, is GAGVSQTPSNKVTEKGKYVELRCDPISGHTALYWYRQSLGQGPEFLIYFQGTGAADDSGLPNDRFFAVRPEGSVSTLKIQRTERGDSAVYLCASSLNPPSAETTDTQYFGPGTRLTVL.

The chain joins TRBV12-5 to TRBJ2-1; TRBD1 agrees at 7 bases. CDR1 is LGHNT, CDR2 FRNRAP, per germline. Losses at the gene ends were 4 bases for V and 0 bases for J; bases not matched to a gene: 6. The CDR3 runs to 16 residues. The CDR3 DNA is TGTGCTAGTGGTTCTCCCGGGACAGACTCCTACAATGAGCAGTTCTTC. It yields the protein CASGSPGTDSYNEQFF.

V usage is TRBV27 and J usage is TRBJ2-1, with 12 positions matching TRBD2. The germline gives CDR1 MNHEY, CDR2 SMNVEV (reference sequence). This CDR3 has 17 residues. V shed 4 bases and J 4 bases; nucleotides not matched to a gene: 8. The CDR3 sequence is CASSSASGRARYNEQFF. CDR3 nucleotide sequence: TGTGCCAGCAGTTCGGCTAGCGGGAGGGCCAGGTACAATGAGCAGTTCTTC.

The CDR3 nucleotides read TGCGCCAGCAGCCAAAGGGGAGGAAACACCATATATTTT. It specifies CASSQRGGNTIYF. The chain is built from TRBV4-3 and TRBJ1-3; D possibly corresponds to TRBD1 (5 bases). The CDR3 covers 13 residues. V gave up 2 bases and J gave up 4 bases, with 6 bases separating them. Per the germline V gene, CDR1 is LGHNA and CDR2 is YSLEER.

The genes are TRBV4-2 and TRBJ2-3; D is possibly TRBD1 or TRBD2 (5 bases each). Trimming removed 2 bases at V and 2 bases at J, with 11 bases between. CDR1 and CDR2 from the germline V gene are LGHNA and YNFKEQ. CDR3 length: 15 amino acids. The CDR3 here is CASSQFEGPTDTQYF. CDR3 sequence (DNA): TGTGCCAGCAGCCAATTTGAGGGGCCCACAGATACGCAGTATTTT.

The chain couples TRBV27 to TRBJ2-1, with TRBD2 matching over 8 bases. The V gene end was trimmed by 10 bases and the J gene end by 8 bases; junction bases not matched to a gene: 10. CDR3 length: 13 amino acids. Germline-derived CDR1 and CDR2 are MNHEY and SMNVEV (reference sequence). CDR3 residues: CATTSGPWDEQFF. DNA of the CDR3: TGTGCCACCACTAGCGGACCATGGGATGAGCAGTTCTTC.